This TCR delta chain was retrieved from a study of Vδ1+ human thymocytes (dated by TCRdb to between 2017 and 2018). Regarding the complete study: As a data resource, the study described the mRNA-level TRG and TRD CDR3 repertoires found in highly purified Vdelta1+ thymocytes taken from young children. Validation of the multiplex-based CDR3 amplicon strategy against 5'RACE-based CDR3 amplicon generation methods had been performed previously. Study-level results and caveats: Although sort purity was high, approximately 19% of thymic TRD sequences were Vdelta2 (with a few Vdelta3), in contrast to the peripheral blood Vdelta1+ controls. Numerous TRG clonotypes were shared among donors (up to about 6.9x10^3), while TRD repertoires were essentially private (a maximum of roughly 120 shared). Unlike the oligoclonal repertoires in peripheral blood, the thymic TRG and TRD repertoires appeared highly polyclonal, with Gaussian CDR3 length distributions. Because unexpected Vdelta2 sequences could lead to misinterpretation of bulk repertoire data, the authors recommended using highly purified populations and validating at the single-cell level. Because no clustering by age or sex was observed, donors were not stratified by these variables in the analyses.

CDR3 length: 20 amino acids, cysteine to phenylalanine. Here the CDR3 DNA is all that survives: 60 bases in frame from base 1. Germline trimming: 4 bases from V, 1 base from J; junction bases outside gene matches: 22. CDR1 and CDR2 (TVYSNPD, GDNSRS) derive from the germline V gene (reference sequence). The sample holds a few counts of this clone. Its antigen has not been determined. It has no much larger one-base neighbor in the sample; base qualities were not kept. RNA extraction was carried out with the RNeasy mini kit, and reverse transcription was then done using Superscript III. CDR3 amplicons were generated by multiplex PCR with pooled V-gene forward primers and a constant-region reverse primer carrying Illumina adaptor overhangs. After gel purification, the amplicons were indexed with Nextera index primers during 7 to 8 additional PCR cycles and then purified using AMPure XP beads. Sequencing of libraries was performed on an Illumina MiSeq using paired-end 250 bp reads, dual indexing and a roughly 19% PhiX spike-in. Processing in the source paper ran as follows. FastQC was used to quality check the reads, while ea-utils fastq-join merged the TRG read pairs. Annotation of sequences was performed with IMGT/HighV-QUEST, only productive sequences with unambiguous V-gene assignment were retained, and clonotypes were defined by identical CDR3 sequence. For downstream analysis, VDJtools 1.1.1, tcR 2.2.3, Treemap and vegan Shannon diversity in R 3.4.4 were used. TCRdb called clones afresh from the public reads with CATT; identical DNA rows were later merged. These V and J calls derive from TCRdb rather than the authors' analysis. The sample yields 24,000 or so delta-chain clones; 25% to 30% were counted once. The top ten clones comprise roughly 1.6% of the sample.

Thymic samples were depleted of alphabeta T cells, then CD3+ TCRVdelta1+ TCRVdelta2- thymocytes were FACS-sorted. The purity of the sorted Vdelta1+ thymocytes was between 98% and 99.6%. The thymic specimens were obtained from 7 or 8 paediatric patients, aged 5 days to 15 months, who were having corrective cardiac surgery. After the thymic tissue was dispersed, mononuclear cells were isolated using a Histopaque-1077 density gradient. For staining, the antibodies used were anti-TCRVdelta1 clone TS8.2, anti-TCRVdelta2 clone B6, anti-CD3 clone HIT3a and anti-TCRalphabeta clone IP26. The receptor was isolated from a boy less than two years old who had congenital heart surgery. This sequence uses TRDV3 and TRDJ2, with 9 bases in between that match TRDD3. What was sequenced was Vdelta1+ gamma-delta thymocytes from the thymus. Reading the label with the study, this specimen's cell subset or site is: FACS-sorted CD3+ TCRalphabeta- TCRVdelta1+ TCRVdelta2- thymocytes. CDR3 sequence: CASPSLSTGLGEFLTAQLFF. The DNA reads TGTGCCTCCCCGAGCCTTTCTACGGGACTGGGGGAGTTTTTGACAGCACAACTCTTCTTT.